The 2 T cell receptor beta chains below all came from one sample that was sequenced in a study of cytomegalovirus exposure and HLA in healthy donors. PCR employed 60 Vbeta and 13 Jbeta primers. The assay was immunoSEQ multiplex PCR, and TCRdb's table has in-frame clones only and misses some. The sample carries roughly 190,000 clones, about 85% recorded once. The sequencing input was PBMCs. These receptors all stem from a woman in her fifties or sixties in good health and CMV-seronegative.

A word on this clone: The sample carries other DNA sequences with the same CDR3. The rearrangement uses TRBV19 and TRBJ1-4; no clear D. Per germline, CDR1 LNHDA and CDR2 SQIVND (reference sequence). The CDR3 runs 15 residues. V was cut by 3 bases and J by 0 bases, with 8 bases left in between. The CDR3 here is CASSMFSTTNEKLFF. The CDR3 coding sequence is TGTGCCAGTAGTATGTTCAGTACAACTAATGAAAAACTGTTTTTT. Combining the CDR3 with reference TRBV19 and TRBJ1-4 gives the whole variable domain DGGITQSPKYLFRKEGQNVTLSCEQNLNHDAMYWYRQDPGQGLRLIYYSQIVNDFQKGDIAEGYSVSREKKESFPLTVTSAQKNPTAFYLCASSMFSTTNEKLFFGSGTQLSVL.

This chain uses TRBV5-1 with TRBJ2-3, with D maybe TRBD2 (6 bases). The CDR3 has 15 amino acids. V was clipped by 2 bases and J by 5 bases, with 15 bases between them. From germline, CDR1 is SGHRS and CDR2 YFSETQ. CDR3 coding DNA: TGCGCCAGCAGCTTCGGAGGGGTCGAGGGAGATACGCAGTATTTT. Its protein product is CASSFGGVEGDTQYF.